This T cell receptor (beta chain) was captured by sequencing in a study of identical twins. This clonotype was detected a few times. Its target is unknown. Overall study results and limits: The abundant beta clonotypes from cord blood had fewer insertions, and memory repertoires had none of this. The study drew conclusions from cross-sectional statistical analysis, not from following the same donors. Twins' excess sharing was less marked for out-of-frame beta sequences. Partly confounded zero-insertion analyses could result from invariant MAIT and iNKT cells.

TCRdb used MiXCR to reprocess the 5' RACE reads, holding one entry per CDR3 protein. Found here are under 300,000 distinct CDR3 sequences, about 14% of them singletons; the top ten hold around 9%. Germline V gene lookup returns CDR1 ENHRY and CDR2 SYGVKD. The CDR3 has 9 residues. The germline V and J ends were trimmed by 8 bases and 8 bases, with 6 bases remaining between them. This rearrangement joins TRBV10-3 to TRBJ1-2; D unclear. The material sequenced was memory (CD45RO+) T cells sorted from blood. The TCR sequence derives from a young woman in good health. In nucleotides, the CDR3 is TGTGCCATCGGGCGGGGCTACACCTTC. This codes for CAIGRGYTF.